This T cell receptor (beta chain) was sequenced during a study of blood T cells in healthy people across ages. Turning to the study itself: In model experiments, template switching was able to capture about one barcoded beta molecule for every two T cells that were present.

The study recruited healthy Caucasian donors from Russia who were aged about 6 to 90. Germline lookup yields CDR1 DFQATT and CDR2 SNEGSKA (reference sequence). With 6 bases removed from V and 5 bases from J, the gap between germline ends came to 13 bases. The CDR3 is 12 amino acids. A second PCR of 7 to 11 cycles used a sample-barcoded 5' primer and a J-beta primer mix. Tagging of each cDNA molecule was performed by a template-switch adaptor with 12 random nucleotides. A minimum of 2.5 million CDR3-containing paired-end reads was obtained for each sample. TCRdb independently ran MiXCR on the 5' RACE reads; one entry per CDR3 protein. The repertoire holds 630,000 or so distinct CDR3 sequences, with about 32% as singletons. Many counts were recorded for this clonotype.

V usage is TRBV20-1 and J usage is TRBJ1-1; no reliable D call. The clonotype comes from a woman older than 75 in good health. Sequencing was done on a sample of blood. DNA for the CDR3: TGCAGTGCCATACGGGAAAATACTGAAGCTTTCTTT. Encoded protein: CSAIRENTEAFF.